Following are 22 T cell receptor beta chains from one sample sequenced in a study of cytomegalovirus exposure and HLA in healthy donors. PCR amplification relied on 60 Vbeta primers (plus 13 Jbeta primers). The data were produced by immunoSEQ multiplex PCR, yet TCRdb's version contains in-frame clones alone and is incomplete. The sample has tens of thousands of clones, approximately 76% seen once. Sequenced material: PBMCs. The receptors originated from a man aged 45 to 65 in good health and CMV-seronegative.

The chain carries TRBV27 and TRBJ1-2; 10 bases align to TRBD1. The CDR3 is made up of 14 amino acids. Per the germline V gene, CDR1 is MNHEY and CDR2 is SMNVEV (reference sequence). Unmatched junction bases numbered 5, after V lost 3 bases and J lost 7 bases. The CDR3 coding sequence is TGTGCCAGCAGTTTCCGACAGGGGGCAAGTGGCTACACCTTC. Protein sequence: CASSFRQGASGYTF.

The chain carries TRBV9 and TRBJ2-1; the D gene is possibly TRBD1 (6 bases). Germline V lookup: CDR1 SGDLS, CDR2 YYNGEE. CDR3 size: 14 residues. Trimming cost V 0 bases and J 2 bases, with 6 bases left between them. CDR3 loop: CASSVAGAYNEQFF. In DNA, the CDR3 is TGTGCCAGCAGCGTAGCAGGGGCCTACAATGAGCAGTTCTTC.

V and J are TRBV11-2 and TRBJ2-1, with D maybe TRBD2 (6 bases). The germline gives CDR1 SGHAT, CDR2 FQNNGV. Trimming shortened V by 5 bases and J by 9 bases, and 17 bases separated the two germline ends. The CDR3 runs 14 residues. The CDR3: CASSQTRLVGEQFF. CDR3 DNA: TGTGCCAGCAGCCAAACGAGACTAGTTGGTGAGCAGTTCTTC.

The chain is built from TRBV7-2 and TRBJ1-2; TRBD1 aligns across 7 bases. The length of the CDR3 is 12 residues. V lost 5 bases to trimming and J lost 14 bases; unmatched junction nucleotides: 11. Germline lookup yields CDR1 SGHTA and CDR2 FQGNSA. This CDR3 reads CASSPHRGLGTF. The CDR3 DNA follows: TGTGCCAGCAGCCCCCATAGGGGGCTGGGGACCTTC.

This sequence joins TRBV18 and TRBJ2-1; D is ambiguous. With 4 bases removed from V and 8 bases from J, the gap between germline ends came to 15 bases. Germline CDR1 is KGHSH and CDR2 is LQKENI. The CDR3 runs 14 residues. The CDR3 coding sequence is TGTGCCAGCTCACAGGCAGGATTGTTAGATGAGCAGTTCTTC. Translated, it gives CASSQAGLLDEQFF.

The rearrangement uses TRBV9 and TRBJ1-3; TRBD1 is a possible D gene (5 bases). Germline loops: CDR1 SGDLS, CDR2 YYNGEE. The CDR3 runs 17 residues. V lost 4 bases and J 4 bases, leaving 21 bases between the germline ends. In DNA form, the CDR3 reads TGTGCCAGCAGCTCCCCGGGGGTAGGGGAAGCGGGAAACACCATATATTTT. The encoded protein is CASSSPGVGEAGNTIYF.

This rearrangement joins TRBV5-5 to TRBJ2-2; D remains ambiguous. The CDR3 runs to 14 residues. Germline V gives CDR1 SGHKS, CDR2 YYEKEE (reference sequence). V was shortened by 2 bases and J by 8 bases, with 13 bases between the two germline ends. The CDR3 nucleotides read TGTGCCAGCAGCTTCCGGGTCAGAAGTGGGGAGCTGTTTTTT. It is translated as CASSFRVRSGELFF. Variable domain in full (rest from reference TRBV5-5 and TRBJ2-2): DAGVTQSPTHLIKTRGQQVTLRCSPISGHKSVSWYQQVLGQGPQFIFQYYEKEERGRGNFPDRFSARQFPNYSSELNVNALLLGDSALYLCASSFRVRSGELFFGEGSRLTVL.

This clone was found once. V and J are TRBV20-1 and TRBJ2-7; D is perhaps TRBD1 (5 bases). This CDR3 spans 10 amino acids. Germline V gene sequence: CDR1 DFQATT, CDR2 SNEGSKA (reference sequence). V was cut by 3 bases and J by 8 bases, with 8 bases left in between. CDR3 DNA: TGCAGTGCTAGGGGGCAGAAGCAGTACTTC. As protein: CSARGQKQYF.

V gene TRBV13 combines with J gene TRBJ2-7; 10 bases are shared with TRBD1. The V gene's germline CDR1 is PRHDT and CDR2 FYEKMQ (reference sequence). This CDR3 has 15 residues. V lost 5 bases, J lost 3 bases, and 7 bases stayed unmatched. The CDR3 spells CASSLRGTGDYEQYF. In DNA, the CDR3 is TGTGCCAGCAGCCTACGAGGGACAGGGGACTACGAGCAGTACTTC.

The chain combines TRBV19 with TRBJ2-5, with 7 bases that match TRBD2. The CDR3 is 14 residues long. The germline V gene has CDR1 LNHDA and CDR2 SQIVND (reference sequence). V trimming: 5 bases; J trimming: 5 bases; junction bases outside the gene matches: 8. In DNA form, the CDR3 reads TGTGCCAGTAGTTTCCAATGGGGAGGGGAGACCCAGTACTTC. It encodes CASSFQWGGETQYF.

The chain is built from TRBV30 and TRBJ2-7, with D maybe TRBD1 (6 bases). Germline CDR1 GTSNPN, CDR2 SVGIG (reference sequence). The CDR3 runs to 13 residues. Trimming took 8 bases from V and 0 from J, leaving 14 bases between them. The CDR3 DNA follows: TGTGCCATTGCACGGGACAACTCCTACGAGCAGTACTTC. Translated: CAIARDNSYEQYF.

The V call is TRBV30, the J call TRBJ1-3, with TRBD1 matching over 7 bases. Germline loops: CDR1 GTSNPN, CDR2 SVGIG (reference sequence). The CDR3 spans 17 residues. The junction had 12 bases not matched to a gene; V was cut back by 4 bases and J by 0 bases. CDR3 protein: CAWNPLQGRNSGNTIYF. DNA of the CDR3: TGTGCCTGGAACCCCCTACAGGGGCGGAACTCTGGAAACACCATATATTTT. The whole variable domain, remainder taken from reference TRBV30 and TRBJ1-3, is SQTIHQWPATLVQPVGSPLSLECTVEGTSNPNLYWYRQAAGRGLQLLFYSVGIGQISSEVPQNLSASRPQDRQFILSSKKLLLSDSGFYLCAWNPLQGRNSGNTIYFGEGSWLTVV.

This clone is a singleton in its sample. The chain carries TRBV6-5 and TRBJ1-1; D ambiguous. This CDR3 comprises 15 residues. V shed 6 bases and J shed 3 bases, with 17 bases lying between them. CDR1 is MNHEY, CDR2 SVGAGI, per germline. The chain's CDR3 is CASRYRWVGDTEAFF. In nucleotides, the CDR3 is TGTGCCAGCAGGTACCGTTGGGTGGGAGACACTGAAGCTTTCTTT.

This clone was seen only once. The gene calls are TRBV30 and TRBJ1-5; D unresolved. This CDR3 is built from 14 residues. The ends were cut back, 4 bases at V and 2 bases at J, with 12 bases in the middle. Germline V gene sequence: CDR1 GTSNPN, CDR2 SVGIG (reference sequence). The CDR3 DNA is TGTGCCTGGAAAGTCGGTCCGGGCAATCAGCCCCAGCATTTT. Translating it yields CAWKVGPGNQPQHF.

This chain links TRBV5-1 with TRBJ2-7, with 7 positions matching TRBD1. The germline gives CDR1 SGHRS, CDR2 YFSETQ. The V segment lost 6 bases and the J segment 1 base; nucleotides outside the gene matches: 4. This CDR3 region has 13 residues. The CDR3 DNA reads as TGCGCCAGCACCAGGACAGGATCCTACGAGCAGTACTTC. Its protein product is CASTRTGSYEQYF.

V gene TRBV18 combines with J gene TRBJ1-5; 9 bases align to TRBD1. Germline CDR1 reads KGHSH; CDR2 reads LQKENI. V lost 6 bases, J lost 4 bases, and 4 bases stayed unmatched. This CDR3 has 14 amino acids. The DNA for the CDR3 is TGTGCCAGCTCCCCTGACAGGGGGAATCAGCCCCAGCATTTT. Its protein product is CASSPDRGNQPQHF.

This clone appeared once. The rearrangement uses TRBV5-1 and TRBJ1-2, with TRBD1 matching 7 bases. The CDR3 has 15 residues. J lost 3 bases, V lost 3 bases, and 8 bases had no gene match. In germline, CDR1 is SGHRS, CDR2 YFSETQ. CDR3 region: CASSSPTGWDYGYTF. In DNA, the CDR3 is TGCGCCAGCAGCTCCCCGACAGGGTGGGACTATGGCTACACCTTC. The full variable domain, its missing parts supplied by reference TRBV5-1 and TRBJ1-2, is KAGVTQTPRYLIKTRGQQVTLSCSPISGHRSVSWYQQTPGQGLQFLFEYFSETQRNKGNFPGRFSGRQFSNSRSEMNVSTLELGDSALYLCASSSPTGWDYGYTFGSGTRLTVV.

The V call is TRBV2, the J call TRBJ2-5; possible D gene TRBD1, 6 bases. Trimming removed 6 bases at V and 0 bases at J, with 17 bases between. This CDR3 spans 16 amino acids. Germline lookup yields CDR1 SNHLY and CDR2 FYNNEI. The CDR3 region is CASRDSGAPYQETQYF. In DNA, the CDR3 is TGTGCCAGCAGGGACAGTGGAGCCCCGTACCAAGAGACCCAGTACTTC.

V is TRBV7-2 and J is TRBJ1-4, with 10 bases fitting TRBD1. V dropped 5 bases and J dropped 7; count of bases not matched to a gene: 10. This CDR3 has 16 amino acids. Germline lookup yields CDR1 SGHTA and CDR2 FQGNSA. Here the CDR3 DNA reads TGTGCCAGCAGCCTCCTATGGGACAGGGGTGGTGAAAAACTGTTTTTT. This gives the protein CASSLLWDRGGEKLFF.

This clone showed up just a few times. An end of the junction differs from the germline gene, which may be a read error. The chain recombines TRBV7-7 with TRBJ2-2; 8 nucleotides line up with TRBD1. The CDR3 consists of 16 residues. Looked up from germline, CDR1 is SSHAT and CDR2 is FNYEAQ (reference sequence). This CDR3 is CASSQGANPPTGELFF. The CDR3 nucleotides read TGTGCTAGCAGTCAGGGGGCTAACCCTCCTACCGGGGAGCTGTTTTTT. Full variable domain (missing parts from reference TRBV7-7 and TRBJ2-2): GAGVSQSPRYKVTKRGQDVTLRCDPISSHATLYWYQQALGQGPEFLTYFNYEAQPDKSGLPSDRFSAERPEGSISTLTIQRTEQRDSAMYRCASSQGANPPTGELFFGEGSRLTVL.

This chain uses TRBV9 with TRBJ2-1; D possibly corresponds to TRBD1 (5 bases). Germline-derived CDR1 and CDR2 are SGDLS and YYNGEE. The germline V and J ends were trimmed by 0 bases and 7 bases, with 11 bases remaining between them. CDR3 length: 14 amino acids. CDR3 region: CASSVAAQVNEQFF. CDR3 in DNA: TGTGCCAGCAGCGTAGCGGCACAGGTGAATGAGCAGTTCTTC.

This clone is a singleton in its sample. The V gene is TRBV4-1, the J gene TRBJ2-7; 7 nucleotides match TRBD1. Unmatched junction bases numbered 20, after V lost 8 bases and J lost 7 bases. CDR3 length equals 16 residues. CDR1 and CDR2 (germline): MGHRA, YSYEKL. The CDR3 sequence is CASHRDGDSPPGEQYF. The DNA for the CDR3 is TGCGCCAGCCATAGGGACGGGGACAGCCCGCCTGGGGAGCAGTACTTC.